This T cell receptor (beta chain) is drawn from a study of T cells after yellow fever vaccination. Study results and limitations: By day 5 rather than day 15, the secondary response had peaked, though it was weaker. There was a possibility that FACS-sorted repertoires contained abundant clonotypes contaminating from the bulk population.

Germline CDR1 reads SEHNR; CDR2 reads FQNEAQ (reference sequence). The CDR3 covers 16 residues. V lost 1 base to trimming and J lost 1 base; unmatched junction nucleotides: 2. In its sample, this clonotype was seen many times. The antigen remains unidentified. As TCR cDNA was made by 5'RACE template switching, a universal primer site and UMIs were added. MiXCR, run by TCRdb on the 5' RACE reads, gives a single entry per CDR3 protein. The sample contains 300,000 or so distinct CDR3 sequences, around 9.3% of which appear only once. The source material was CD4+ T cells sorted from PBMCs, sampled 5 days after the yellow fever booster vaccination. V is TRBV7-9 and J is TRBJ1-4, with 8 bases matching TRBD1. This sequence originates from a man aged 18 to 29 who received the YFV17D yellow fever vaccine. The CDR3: CASSLGDRGTNEKLFF. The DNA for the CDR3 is TGTGCCAGCAGCTTAGGAGACAGGGGAACTAATGAAAAACTGTTTTTT.